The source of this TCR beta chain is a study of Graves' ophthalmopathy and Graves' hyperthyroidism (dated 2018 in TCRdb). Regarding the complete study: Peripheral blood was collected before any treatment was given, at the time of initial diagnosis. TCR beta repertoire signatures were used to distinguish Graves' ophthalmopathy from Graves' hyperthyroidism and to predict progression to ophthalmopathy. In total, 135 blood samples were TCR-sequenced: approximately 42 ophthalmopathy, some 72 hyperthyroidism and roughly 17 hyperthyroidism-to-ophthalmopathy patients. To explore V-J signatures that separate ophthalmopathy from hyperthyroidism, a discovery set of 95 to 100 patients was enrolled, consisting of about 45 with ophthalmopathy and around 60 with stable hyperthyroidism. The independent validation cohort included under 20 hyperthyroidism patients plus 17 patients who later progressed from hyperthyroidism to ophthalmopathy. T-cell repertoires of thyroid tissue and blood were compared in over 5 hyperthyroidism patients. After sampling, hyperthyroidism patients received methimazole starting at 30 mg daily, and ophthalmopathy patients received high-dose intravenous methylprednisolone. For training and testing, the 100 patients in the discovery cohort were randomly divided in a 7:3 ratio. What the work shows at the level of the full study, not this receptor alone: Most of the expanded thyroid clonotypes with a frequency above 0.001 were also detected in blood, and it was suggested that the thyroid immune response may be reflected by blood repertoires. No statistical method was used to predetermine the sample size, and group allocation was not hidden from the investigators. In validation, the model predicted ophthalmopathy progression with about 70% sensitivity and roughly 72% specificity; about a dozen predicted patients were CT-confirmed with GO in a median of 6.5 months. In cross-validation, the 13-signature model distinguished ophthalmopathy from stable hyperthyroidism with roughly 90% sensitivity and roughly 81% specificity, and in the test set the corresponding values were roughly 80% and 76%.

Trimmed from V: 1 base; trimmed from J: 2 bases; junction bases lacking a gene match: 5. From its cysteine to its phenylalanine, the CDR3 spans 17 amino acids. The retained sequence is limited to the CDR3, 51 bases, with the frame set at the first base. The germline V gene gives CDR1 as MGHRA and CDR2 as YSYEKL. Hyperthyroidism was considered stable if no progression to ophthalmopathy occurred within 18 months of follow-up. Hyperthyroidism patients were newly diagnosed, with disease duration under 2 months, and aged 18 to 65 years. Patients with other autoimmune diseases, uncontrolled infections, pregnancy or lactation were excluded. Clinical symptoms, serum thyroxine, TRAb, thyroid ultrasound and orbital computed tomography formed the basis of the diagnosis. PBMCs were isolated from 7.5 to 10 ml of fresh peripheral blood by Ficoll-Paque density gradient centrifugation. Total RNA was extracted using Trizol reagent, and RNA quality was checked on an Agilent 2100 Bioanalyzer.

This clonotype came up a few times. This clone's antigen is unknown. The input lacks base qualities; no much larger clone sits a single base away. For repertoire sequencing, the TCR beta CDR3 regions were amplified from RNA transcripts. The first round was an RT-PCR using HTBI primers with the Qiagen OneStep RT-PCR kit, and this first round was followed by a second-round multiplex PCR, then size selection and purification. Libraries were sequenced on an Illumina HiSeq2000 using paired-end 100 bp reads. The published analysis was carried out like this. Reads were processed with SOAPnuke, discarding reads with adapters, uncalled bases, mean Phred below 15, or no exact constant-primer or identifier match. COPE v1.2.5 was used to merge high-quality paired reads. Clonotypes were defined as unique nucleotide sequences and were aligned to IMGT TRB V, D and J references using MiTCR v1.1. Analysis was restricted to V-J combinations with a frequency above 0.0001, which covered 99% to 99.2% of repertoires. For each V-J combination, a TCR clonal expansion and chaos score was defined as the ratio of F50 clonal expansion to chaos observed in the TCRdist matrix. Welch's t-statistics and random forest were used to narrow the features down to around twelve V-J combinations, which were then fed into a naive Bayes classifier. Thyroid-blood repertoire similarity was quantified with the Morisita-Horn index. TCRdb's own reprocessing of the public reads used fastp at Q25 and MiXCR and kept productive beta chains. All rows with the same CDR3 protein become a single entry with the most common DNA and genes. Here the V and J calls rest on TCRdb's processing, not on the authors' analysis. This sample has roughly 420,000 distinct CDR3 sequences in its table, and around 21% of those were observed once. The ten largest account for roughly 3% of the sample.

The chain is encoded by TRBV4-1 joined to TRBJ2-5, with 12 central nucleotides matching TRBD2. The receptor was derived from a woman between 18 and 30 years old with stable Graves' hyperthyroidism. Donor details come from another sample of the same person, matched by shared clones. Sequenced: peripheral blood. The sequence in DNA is TGCGCCAGCAGCCAAGGACTAGCGGGGGTGCAACAAGAGACCCAGTACTTC. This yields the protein CASSQGLAGVQQETQYF.